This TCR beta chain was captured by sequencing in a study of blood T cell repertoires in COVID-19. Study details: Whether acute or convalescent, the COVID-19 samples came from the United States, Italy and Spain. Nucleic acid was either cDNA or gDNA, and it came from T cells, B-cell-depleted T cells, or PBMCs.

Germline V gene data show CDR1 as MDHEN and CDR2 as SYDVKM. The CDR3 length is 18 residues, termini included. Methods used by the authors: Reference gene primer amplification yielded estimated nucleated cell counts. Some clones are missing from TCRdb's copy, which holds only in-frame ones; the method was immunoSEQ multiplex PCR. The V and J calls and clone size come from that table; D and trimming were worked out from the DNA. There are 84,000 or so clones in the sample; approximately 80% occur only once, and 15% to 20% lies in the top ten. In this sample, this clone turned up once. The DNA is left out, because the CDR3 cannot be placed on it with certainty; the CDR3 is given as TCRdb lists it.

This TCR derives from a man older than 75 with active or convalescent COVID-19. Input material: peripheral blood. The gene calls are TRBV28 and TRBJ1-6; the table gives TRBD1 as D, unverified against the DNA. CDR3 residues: CASSFLAGGKGLGSPLHF.